The clone carrying this TCR beta chain has at least ten counts. Antigen: not known. The unsorted libraries were generated from a total of 2 million PBMCs, which had been stored in RNAlater at -80 C. CDR1 and CDR2 (germline): DFQATT, SNEGSKA (reference sequence). Trimming shortened V by 4 bases and J by 9 bases, and 13 bases separated the two germline ends. CDR3 length equals 13 residues. These data originate in a study of neurological immune-mediated disorders. Study-wide points: It was HTLV-1-associated myelopathy that showed the most TCR clonal expansion, while multiple sclerosis showed the least, falling below healthy controls. Phylogenetic grouping assigned the repertoires of 18 of 34 multiple sclerosis patients to a single related-CDR3 cluster, which may represent a signature.

The team produced cDNA through 5'RACE using 10-nucleotide random UMIs. TCRdb fed the 5' RACE reads into MiXCR, producing one record per CDR3 protein. The sample has fewer than 80,000 distinct CDR3 sequences, around 5% seen once. This chain uses TRBV20-1 with TRBJ1-6, with D unresolved. The clonotype originates from a woman aged 25-40 years with multiple sclerosis. Sequencing used PBMCs. The chain's CDR3 is CSATVEPGSPLHF. The CDR3 nucleotides read TGCAGTGCTACGGTGGAGCCGGGTTCACCCCTCCACTTT.